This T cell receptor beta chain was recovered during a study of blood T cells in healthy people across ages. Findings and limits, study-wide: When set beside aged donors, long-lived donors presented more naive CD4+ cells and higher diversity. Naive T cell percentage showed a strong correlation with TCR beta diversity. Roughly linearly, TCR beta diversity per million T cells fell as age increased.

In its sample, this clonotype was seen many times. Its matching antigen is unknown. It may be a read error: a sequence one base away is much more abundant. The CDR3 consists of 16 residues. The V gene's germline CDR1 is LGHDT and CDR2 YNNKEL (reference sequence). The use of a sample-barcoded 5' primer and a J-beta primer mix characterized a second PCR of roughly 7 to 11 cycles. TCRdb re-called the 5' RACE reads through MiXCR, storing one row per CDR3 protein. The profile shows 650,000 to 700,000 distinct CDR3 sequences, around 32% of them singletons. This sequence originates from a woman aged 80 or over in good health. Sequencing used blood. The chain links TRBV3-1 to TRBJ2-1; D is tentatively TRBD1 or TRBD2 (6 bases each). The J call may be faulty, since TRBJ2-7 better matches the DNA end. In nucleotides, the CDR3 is TGTGCCAGCAGCCAAGATGGGGGGCTTCCCTACAATGAGCAGTACTTC. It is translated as CASSQDGGLPYNEQYF.